The next 19 T cell receptor beta chains were all read from a single sample in a study of CD8 T cells in ankylosing spondylitis. Using its own MiXCR run on the 5' RACE reads, TCRdb lists one record per CDR3 protein. This table has about 220,000 distinct CDR3 sequences, 8% to 11% appearing once. Sequencing was performed on blood, either unsorted or a sorted T cell fraction (not recorded which). The source of these receptors is a male donor with ankylosing spondylitis or in good health (not recorded which).

This clonotype has a handful of counts. The chain couples TRBV20-1 to TRBJ2-5; 8 positions agree with TRBD2. With 5 bases clipped from V and 10 bases from J, the junction kept 15 bases outside the gene matches. Germline CDR1 is DFQATT and CDR2 is SNEGSKA (reference sequence). This CDR3 has 14 residues. In DNA form, the CDR3 reads TGCAGTGCTGTTCCCGGGACTAGACGTTGGGACCAGTACTTC. This sequence encodes CSAVPGTRRWDQYF.

The sample holds many counts of this clonotype. The rearrangement joins TRBV20-1 to TRBJ1-2, with D possibly matching TRBD1 (6 bases). The CDR3 consists of 14 residues. Germline lookup yields CDR1 DFQATT and CDR2 SNEGSKA (reference sequence). V was cut by 6 bases and J by 8 bases, with 22 bases left in between. CDR3 DNA sequence: TGCAGTGCCCGCGTTGTGGGGGGCTGGTGGGGCTACACCTTC. This codes for CSARVVGGWWGYTF.

The table lists this clonotype with many counts. This chain links TRBV7-2 with TRBJ2-5; tentative D call: TRBD2 (6 bases). The CDR3 sequence is 15 residues long. Germline V gene lookup returns CDR1 SGHTA and CDR2 FQGNSA. The V end lost 1 base, the J end lost 2 bases, and 11 bases lay between the germline ends. The CDR3 nucleotides are TGTGCCAGCAGCTTAGGAGTGCGGGGACAAGAGACCCAGTACTTC. This translates into CASSLGVRGQETQYF.

This clonotype showed up many times. The chain has TRBV6-5 and TRBJ1-4, with D unclear. V gave up 1 base and J gave up 0 bases, with 6 bases separating them. Germline V gives CDR1 MNHEY, CDR2 SVGAGI. This CDR3 region has 15 residues. CDR3 coding DNA: TGTGCCAGCAGTTACTACGGGGCAACTAATGAAAAACTGTTTTTT. The encoded protein is CASSYYGATNEKLFF.

The genes are TRBV24-1 and TRBJ2-3; D possibly matches TRBD1 or TRBD2 (5 bases each). Between the trimmed V and J ends, which lost 3 bases and 0 bases, there was a span of 9 bases. The germline V gene has CDR1 KGHDR and CDR2 SFDVKD. The CDR3 has 15 residues. CDR3: CATSDRRDSTDTQYF. The CDR3 bases are TGTGCCACCAGTGATCGCCGGGACAGCACAGATACGCAGTATTTT.

This clonotype has a handful of counts. The gene calls are TRBV7-3 and TRBJ2-4, with 14 bases aligning to TRBD2. The CDR3 has 16 residues. Germline values: CDR1 SGHTA, CDR2 FQGTGA. V shed 4 bases and J 6 bases; nucleotides not matched to a gene: 5. The CDR3 protein is CASSSGLAGAANIQYF. CDR3 DNA sequence: TGTGCCAGCAGCTCGGGACTAGCGGGGGCAGCAAACATTCAGTACTTC.

There are a few counts of this clonotype. The chain recombines TRBV6-1 with TRBJ2-7; D ambiguous. The CDR3 consists of 14 residues. CDR1 and CDR2 (germline): MNHNS, SASEGT. V dropped 7 bases and J dropped 5 bases, with 18 bases sitting between them. The DNA for the CDR3 is TGTGCCAGCACCAATGCGGACCCATCCCACGAGCAGTACTTC. Translating gives CASTNADPSHEQYF.

This clonotype was recorded a few times. J is TRBJ1-5 and V is TRBV6-1; D perhaps matches TRBD1 (5 bases). This CDR3 contains 14 residues. Germline V gives CDR1 MNHNS, CDR2 SASEGT. V shed 6 bases and J shed 7 bases, with 16 bases lying between them. CDR3 sequence reads: CASRPQRGWQPQHF. CDR3 DNA: TGTGCCAGCAGACCCCAAAGGGGTTGGCAGCCCCAGCATTTT.

This clonotype was counted only a few times. The chain combines TRBV29-1 with TRBJ1-1; D is perhaps TRBD1 (6 bases). This CDR3 has 13 amino acids. The V end was cut by 0 bases, the J end by 5 bases, with 10 bases between. The germline V gene encodes CDR1 SQVTM and CDR2 ANQGSEA. The chain's CDR3 is CSVEDLRGTEAFF. CDR3 DNA: TGCAGCGTTGAAGATCTCAGGGGAACTGAAGCTTTCTTT.

J is TRBJ2-5 and V is TRBV7-3, with 11 bases that match TRBD2. The CDR3 spans 16 residues. Germline loops: CDR1 SGHTA, CDR2 FQGTGA. The junction had 6 bases not matched to a gene; V was cut back by 1 base and J by 5 bases. CDR3 sequence: CASSLNPSGGLETQYF. Written as DNA, the CDR3 is TGTGCCAGCAGCTTAAATCCTAGCGGGGGGCTGGAGACCCAGTACTTC.

In this sample, this clonotype turned up many times. This chain joins TRBV6-1 and TRBJ2-3; 14 bases map to TRBD2. The CDR3 spans 21 residues. Trimming removed 2 bases from V and 6 bases from J; junction bases left unmatched: 19. Germline assignment: CDR1 MNHNS and CDR2 SASEGT. CDR3 DNA sequence: TGTGCCAGCAGTGAAACCCTTGAACACCGGACTAGCGGGGGGTCAAGTGATACGCAGTATTTT. It specifies CASSETLEHRTSGGSSDTQYF.

This clonotype appeared many times. CDR3: CASSVSGDLNTGELFF. The CDR3 DNA sequence: TGTGCCAGCAGCGTCTCCGGGGACCTGAACACCGGGGAGCTGTTTTTT. This chain links TRBV9 with TRBJ2-2; D might be TRBD1 or TRBD2, each matching 5 bases. V lost 2 bases, J lost 1 base, and 12 bases lay in between. CDR3 size: 16 residues. Germline CDR1 SGDLS, CDR2 YYNGEE.

V gene TRBV19 combines with J gene TRBJ2-7; 10 bases are a match to TRBD2. CDR3 length: 15 amino acids. V was pared by 5 bases and J by 1 base, with 5 bases of the junction left unmatched. Germline V gene data show CDR1 as LNHDA and CDR2 as SQIVND (reference sequence). This CDR3 is CASSPRTSGSYEQYF. CDR3 DNA sequence: TGTGCCAGTAGTCCGCGGACTAGCGGATCCTACGAGCAGTACTTC.

The chain combines TRBV11-1 with TRBJ1-3; the match to TRBD1 covers 8 bases. The germline V gene has CDR1 SGHAT and CDR2 FQDESV (reference sequence). The length of the CDR3 is 18 residues. V dropped 4 bases and J dropped 0; count of bases not matched to a gene: 11. The CDR3 is CASSSSDRVIISGNTIYF. The CDR3 coding sequence is TGTGCCAGCAGCTCATCGGACAGGGTTATTATCTCTGGAAACACCATATATTTT.

This clonotype was recorded at least ten times. The chain carries TRBV15 and TRBJ2-2; the D gene is possibly TRBD1 (6 bases). This CDR3 is 14 amino acids long. CDR1 and CDR2 from the germline V gene are LNHNV and YYDKDF (reference sequence). V gave up 7 bases and J gave up 2 bases, with 11 bases separating them. The CDR3, as DNA: TGTGCCACCACGGACAGTCTAAACACCGGGGAGCTGTTTTTT. As protein: CATTDSLNTGELFF.

Of note for this clonotype: A read error may be the cause here, since a much bigger clone is one base away. The J gene is TRBJ2-7, the V gene TRBV5-1; D is perhaps TRBD2 (7 bases). Germline V lookup: CDR1 SGHRS, CDR2 YFSETQ. The CDR3 totals 14 residues. CDR3 amino acids: CASSRGGATYEQSF. The CDR3 nucleotides are TGCGCCAGCAGCAGGGGGGGGGCCACATACGAGCAGTCCTTC.

The chain has TRBV7-9 and TRBJ2-6; no reliable D call. The V gene lost 2 bases and the J gene lost 2 bases, with 7 bases spanning the gap. CDR3 length: 15 residues. Germline-derived CDR1 and CDR2 are SEHNR and FQNEAQ (reference sequence). This CDR3 is CASSLKETGANVLTF. The CDR3 DNA follows: TGTGCCAGCAGCTTAAAAGAGACTGGGGCCAACGTCCTGACTTTC.

This chain links TRBV20-1 with TRBJ2-5; possible D gene TRBD1, 5 bases. V lost 2 bases to trimming and J lost 4 bases, with 8 bases between them. Germline values: CDR1 DFQATT, CDR2 SNEGSKA (reference sequence). There are 12 residues in the CDR3. The CDR3 DNA reads as TGCAGTGCTAGACAGGGCTTAGAGACCCAGTACTTC. It is translated as CSARQGLETQYF.

The chain recombines TRBV6-6 with TRBJ1-5; no definite D call. CDR1 MNHNY and CDR2 SVGAGI come from the germline V gene (reference sequence). The CDR3 is made up of 13 amino acids. V was clipped by 5 bases and J by 8 bases, with 13 bases between them. The CDR3 nucleotides are TGTGCCAGCAGTCCCTTGGATCGGGAGCCCCAGCATTTT. This sequence encodes CASSPLDREPQHF.